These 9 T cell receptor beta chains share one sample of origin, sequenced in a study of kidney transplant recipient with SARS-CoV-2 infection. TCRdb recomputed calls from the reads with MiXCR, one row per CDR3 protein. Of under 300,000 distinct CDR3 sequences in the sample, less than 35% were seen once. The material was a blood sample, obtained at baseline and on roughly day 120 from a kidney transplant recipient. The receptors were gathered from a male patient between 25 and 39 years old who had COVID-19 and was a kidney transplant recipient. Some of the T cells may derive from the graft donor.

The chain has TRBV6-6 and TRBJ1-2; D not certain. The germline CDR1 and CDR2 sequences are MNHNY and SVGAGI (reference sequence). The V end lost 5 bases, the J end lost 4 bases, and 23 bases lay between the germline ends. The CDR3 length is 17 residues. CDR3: CASSLIWGGRKTYGYTF. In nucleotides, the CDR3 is TGTGCCAGCAGTCTCATTTGGGGTGGGAGAAAGACCTATGGCTACACCTTC.

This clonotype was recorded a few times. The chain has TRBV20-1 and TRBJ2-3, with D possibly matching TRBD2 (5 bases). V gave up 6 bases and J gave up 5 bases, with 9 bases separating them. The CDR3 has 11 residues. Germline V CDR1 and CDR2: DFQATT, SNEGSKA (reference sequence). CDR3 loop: CSARTQDTQYF. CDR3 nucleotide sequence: TGCAGTGCGAGGACTCAAGATACGCAGTATTTT.

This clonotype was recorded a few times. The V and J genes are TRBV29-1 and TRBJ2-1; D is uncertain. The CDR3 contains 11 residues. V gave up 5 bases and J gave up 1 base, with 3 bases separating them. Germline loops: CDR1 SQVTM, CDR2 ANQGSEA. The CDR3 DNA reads TGCAGCGTTATGTCCTACAATGAGCAGTTCTTC. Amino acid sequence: CSVMSYNEQFF.

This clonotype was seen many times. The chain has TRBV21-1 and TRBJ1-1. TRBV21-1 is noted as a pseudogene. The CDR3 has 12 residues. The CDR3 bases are TGTGCCAGCCAAAGGGATAACACTGAAGCTTTCTTT. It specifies CASQRDNTEAFF.

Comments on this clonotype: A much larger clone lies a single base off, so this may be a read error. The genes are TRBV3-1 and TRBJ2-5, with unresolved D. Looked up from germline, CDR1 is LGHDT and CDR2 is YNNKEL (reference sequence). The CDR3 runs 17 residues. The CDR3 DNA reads TGTGCCAACAGCCGCTGGGATCCCATTTCTTTCTCTGAGACCCAGTACTTC. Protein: CANSRWDPISFSETQYF.

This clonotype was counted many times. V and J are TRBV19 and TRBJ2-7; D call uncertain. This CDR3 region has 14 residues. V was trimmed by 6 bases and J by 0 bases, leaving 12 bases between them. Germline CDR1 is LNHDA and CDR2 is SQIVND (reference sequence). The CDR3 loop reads CASSEAAGSYEQYF. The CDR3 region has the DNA TGTGCCAGTAGCGAGGCGGCAGGCTCCTACGAGCAGTACTTC.

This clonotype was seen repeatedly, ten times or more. The CDR3 protein is CASLGGNQPQHF. CDR3 DNA: TGTGCCAGCCTCGGCGGTAATCAGCCCCAGCATTTT. V is TRBV28 and J is TRBJ1-5; D ambiguous. Germline V gene sequence: CDR1 MDHEN, CDR2 SYDVKM. The CDR3 loop spans 12 amino acids. The V end was cut by 8 bases, the J end by 4 bases, with 9 bases between.

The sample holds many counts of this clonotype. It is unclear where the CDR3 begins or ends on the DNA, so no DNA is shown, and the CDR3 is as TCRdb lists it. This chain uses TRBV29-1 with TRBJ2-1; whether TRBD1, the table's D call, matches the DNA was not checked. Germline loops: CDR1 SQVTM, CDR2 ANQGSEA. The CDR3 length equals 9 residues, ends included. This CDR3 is CSVGAGANF.

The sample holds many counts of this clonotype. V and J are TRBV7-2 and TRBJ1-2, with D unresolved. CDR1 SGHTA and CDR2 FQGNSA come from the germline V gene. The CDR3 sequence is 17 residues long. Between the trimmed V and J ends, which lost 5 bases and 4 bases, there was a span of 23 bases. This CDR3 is CASSKSYRDGKTYGYTF. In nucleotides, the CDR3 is TGTGCCAGCAGCAAATCATACAGAGACGGAAAGACCTATGGCTACACCTTC.